Following are 28 T cell receptor beta chains from one sample sequenced in a study of regulatory T cells in long-lasting Graves disease. Library construction for TCR beta used iRepertoire HTBI primers and Arm-PCR of CDR3 regions. Each CDR3 protein gets one entry after TCRdb re-called the multiplex PCR reads with MiXCR. This table has 530,000 or so distinct CDR3 sequences, 15% to 20% appearing once. Time point defined: newly diagnosed GD, antithyroid drugs for less than 3 months. After RNA was extracted from PBMCs, the TCR library was made from it. This same sample was also part of a study on T cells in Graves' hyperthyroidism and ophthalmopathy.

The starting material was peripheral blood mononuclear cells (PBMCs), obtained at new diagnosis, from a patient treated with antithyroid drugs. The source of these receptors is a man younger than 30 with Graves disease.

This clonotype has more than one count but fewer than ten. The chain recombines TRBV5-1 with TRBJ2-5; D might be TRBD2 (6 bases). Germline V gives CDR1 SGHRS, CDR2 YFSETQ. Trimming took 2 bases from V and 2 from J, leaving 13 bases between them. CDR3 length equals 15 residues. CDR3 coding DNA: TGCGCCAGCAGCTTAACTCGGCGGGGACAAGAGACCCAGTACTTC. Translation: CASSLTRRGQETQYF.

Many counts were recorded for this clonotype. The V call is TRBV20-1, the J call TRBJ2-7; 8 bases line up with TRBD1. This CDR3 is 12 amino acids long. V lost 5 bases to trimming and J lost 3 bases; unmatched junction nucleotides: 3. Per the germline V gene, CDR1 is DFQATT and CDR2 is SNEGSKA (reference sequence). DNA of the CDR3: TGCAGTGCTGGACAGGGTCGCTACGAGCAGTACTTC. Its protein is CSAGQGRYEQYF.

This clonotype was seen only a few times. V is TRBV3-1 and J is TRBJ2-7, with TRBD2 matching over 7 bases. The CDR3 runs 13 residues. CDR1 is LGHDT, CDR2 YNNKEL, per germline (reference sequence). J was trimmed by 5 bases and V by 4 bases; bases with no gene match: 5. CDR3 amino acids: CASSRDYVNEQYF. The CDR3 region has the DNA TGTGCCAGCAGCCGGGACTACGTCAACGAGCAGTACTTC.

This clonotype was detected a few times. The chain joins TRBV6-2 or TRBV6-3 to TRBJ2-5; the match to TRBD1 covers 10 bases. Germline V lookup: CDR1 MNHEY, CDR2 SVGEGT. The V and J ends lost 5 bases and 4 bases, in that order; junction bases with no gene match: 4. The CDR3 runs to 14 residues. CDR3 coding DNA: TGTGCCAGCAGTGAATGGGACAGGGGAGAGACCCAGTACTTC. The encoded protein is CASSEWDRGETQYF.

Many counts were recorded for this clonotype. The gene calls are TRBV20-1 and TRBJ2-3, with 7 bases lining up with TRBD1. V lost 2 bases to trimming and J lost 2 bases; unmatched junction nucleotides: 13. The CDR3 totals 17 residues. Germline V gene sequence: CDR1 DFQATT, CDR2 SNEGSKA (reference sequence). CDR3 bases: TGCAGTGCTAGACCCCCCTGGGGACAGCGAGACACAGATACGCAGTATTTT. Protein: CSARPPWGQRDTDTQYF.

The chain uses TRBV27 and TRBJ2-7; D call uncertain. This CDR3 has 15 amino acids. The V end lost 2 bases, the J end lost 5 bases, and 16 bases lay between the germline ends. CDR1 and CDR2 (germline): MNHEY, SMNVEV (reference sequence). The CDR3 bases are TGTGCCAGCAGTTTAGTACCGCAGTCACCTCACGAGCAGTACTTC. Translation gives CASSLVPQSPHEQYF.

This chain joins TRBV14 and TRBJ1-1; a weak D match, TRBD1 (6 bases). V shed 7 bases and J shed 1 base, with 13 bases lying between them. Germline values: CDR1 SGHDN, CDR2 FVKESK. The CDR3 is made up of 14 amino acids. The CDR3 protein is CASTPGVGNTEAFF. CDR3 sequence (DNA): TGTGCCAGCACTCCAGGGGTCGGGAACACTGAAGCTTTCTTT.

This clonotype was counted many times. The chain employs TRBV27 and TRBJ2-5, with TRBD2 identical over 10 bases. Per the germline V gene, CDR1 is MNHEY and CDR2 is SMNVEV (reference sequence). This CDR3 has 16 residues. The V and J ends lost 5 bases and 4 bases, in that order; junction bases with no gene match: 10. The CDR3 loop is CASSPFLAGERETQYF. CDR3 bases: TGTGCCAGCAGTCCCTTCCTAGCGGGAGAGCGAGAGACCCAGTACTTC.

The chain links TRBV7-2 to TRBJ2-7; 10 bases agree with TRBD1. The length of the CDR3 is 16 residues. V gave up 2 bases and J gave up 2 bases; unmatched junction bases: 6. Per germline, CDR1 SGHTA and CDR2 FQGNSA. Written as DNA, the CDR3 is TGTGCCAGCAGCTTATCAGGGACAGGGGTCCCCTACGAGCAGTACTTC. Encoded protein: CASSLSGTGVPYEQYF.

There are many counts of this clonotype. The chain combines TRBV30 with TRBJ1-2; D is uncertain. Trimming took 3 bases from V and 4 from J, leaving 15 bases between them. CDR1 is GTSNPN and CDR2 is SVGIG in the germline V gene (reference sequence). The CDR3 covers 14 residues. The chain's CDR3 is CAWRPLDWSYGYTF. In DNA, the CDR3 is TGTGCCTGGAGACCCTTAGATTGGAGCTATGGCTACACCTTC.

This sequence joins TRBV12-3 or TRBV12-4 and TRBJ2-7, with D unclear. This CDR3 has 15 amino acids. Trimming took 4 bases from V and 2 from J, leaving 15 bases between them. Here the CDR3 reads CASSWIGGITYEQYF. The CDR3, as DNA: TGTGCCAGCAGTTGGATAGGCGGAATCACCTACGAGCAGTACTTC.

In this sample, this clonotype turned up a few times. The rearrangement uses TRBV10-3 and TRBJ1-1; possibly TRBD1 for D (5 bases). This CDR3 is built from 13 residues. The V gene's germline CDR1 is ENHRY and CDR2 SYGVKD. The V end lost 7 bases, the J end lost 6 bases, and 15 bases lay between the germline ends. The CDR3 DNA reads as TGTGCCATCACCAAGACAGCGGGTGCTGAAGCTTTCTTT. Its translation: CAITKTAGAEAFF.

The chain uses TRBV19 and TRBJ2-7; possible D gene TRBD2, 5 bases. The CDR3 totals 14 residues. V lost 8 bases, J lost 0 bases, and 14 bases lay in between. Germline lookup yields CDR1 LNHDA and CDR2 SQIVND (reference sequence). CDR3 sequence: CASCPSGSSYEQYF. In DNA, the CDR3 is TGTGCCAGTTGCCCCAGCGGAAGCTCCTACGAGCAGTACTTC.

This clonotype was counted many times. J is TRBJ2-7 and V is TRBV12-5; unclear D gene. CDR1 is LGHNT, CDR2 FRNRAP, per germline. Between the trimmed V and J ends, which lost 6 bases and 2 bases, there was a span of 17 bases. The CDR3 extends over 15 amino acids. CDR3 sequence: CASGESDRATYEQYF. The CDR3 nucleotides read TGTGCTAGTGGGGAGTCAGACCGTGCTACCTACGAGCAGTACTTC.

This clonotype was seen at least ten times. V usage is TRBV2 and J usage is TRBJ1-1; no reliable D call. The V end was cut by 0 bases, the J end by 2 bases, with 7 bases between. The CDR3 loop spans 14 amino acids. CDR1 is SNHLY and CDR2 is FYNNEI in the germline V gene. In nucleotides, the CDR3 is TGTGCCAGCAGTGAAGCGAGAGGCAACACTGAAGCTTTCTTT. It codes for CASSEARGNTEAFF. Variable domain in full (rest from reference TRBV2 and TRBJ1-1): EPEVTQTPSHQVTQMGQEVILRCVPISNHLYFYWYRQILGQKVEFLVSFYNNEISEKSEIFDDQFSVERPDGSNFTLKIRSTKLEDSAMYFCASSEARGNTEAFFGQGTRLTVV.

The chain couples TRBV6-1 to TRBJ2-7; D ambiguous. Germline CDR1 MNHNS, CDR2 SASEGT. The CDR3 is made up of 11 amino acids. V lost 7 bases to trimming and J lost 5 bases, with 9 bases between them. The CDR3 bases are TGTGCCAGCAAGACCGCCGACGAGCAGTACTTC. Its translation is CASKTADEQYF.

The sample holds a few counts of this clonotype. This sequence joins TRBV5-1 and TRBJ2-1; D possibly matches TRBD1 or TRBD2 (6 bases each). Germline assignment: CDR1 SGHRS and CDR2 YFSETQ. The CDR3 is made up of 14 amino acids. Deletions cut 0 bases from V and 7 bases from J, with 11 bases between. The CDR3 DNA sequence: TGCGCCAGCAGCTTGGCGGCGGGACAAAATGAGCAGTTCTTC. This sequence encodes CASSLAAGQNEQFF.

The rearrangement joins TRBV9 to TRBJ1-1; tentative D call: TRBD1 (5 bases). V lost 3 bases, J lost 0 bases, and 24 bases lay in between. This CDR3 has 19 residues. CDR1 is SGDLS, CDR2 YYNGEE, per germline. The CDR3 protein is CASSAADPGTEYMNTEAFF. Here the CDR3 DNA reads TGTGCCAGCAGCGCCGCCGACCCCGGGACGGAATACATGAACACTGAAGCTTTCTTT.

V is TRBV7-6 and J is TRBJ2-6, with a possible D match to TRBD1 (5 bases). Germline V gene lookup returns CDR1 SGHVS and CDR2 FNYEAQ. CDR3 length: 17 amino acids. V gave up 5 bases and J gave up 2 bases, with 16 bases separating them. The CDR3 spells CASSPQGLAAGANVLTF. DNA for the CDR3: TGTGCCAGCAGCCCCCAGGGTTTGGCCGCTGGGGCCAACGTCCTGACTTTC.

The CDR3 protein is CASRPAGGRQGNTGELFF. The CDR3 DNA follows: TGTGCCAGCCGACCAGCCGGGGGGAGACAGGGGAACACCGGGGAGCTGTTTTTT. This rearrangement joins TRBV27 to TRBJ2-2; D tentatively fits TRBD1 or TRBD2 (7 bases each). The germline gives CDR1 MNHEY, CDR2 SMNVEV (reference sequence). CDR3 length: 18 amino acids. Trimming shortened V by 8 bases and J by 1 base, and 23 bases separated the two germline ends.

In its sample, this clonotype was seen once. The chain joins TRBV9 to TRBJ2-2; 11 positions match TRBD2. The CDR3 extends over 19 amino acids. Per the germline V gene, CDR1 is SGDLS and CDR2 is YYNGEE. V shed 1 base and J 3 bases; nucleotides not matched to a gene: 11. The CDR3 nucleotides are TGTGCCAGCAGCGTACGTGGTAGCGGGAGGGCCGTAGACACCGGGGAGCTGTTTTTT. Translation gives CASSVRGSGRAVDTGELFF.

This clonotype was recorded many times. The chain carries TRBV7-9 and TRBJ2-1, with a weak D call TRBD1 (6 bases). Germline V lookup: CDR1 SEHNR, CDR2 FQNEAQ (reference sequence). This CDR3 spans 15 amino acids. Trimming left V 4 bases short and J 0 bases short, with 10 bases between. The chain's CDR3 is CASSSWDNSYNEQFF. In DNA, the CDR3 is TGTGCCAGCAGCTCGTGGGACAACTCCTACAATGAGCAGTTCTTC.

A note on this clonotype: A much larger clone lies one base from this, so it may be a read error. This sequence joins TRBV30 and TRBJ1-1, with D perhaps TRBD1 (5 bases). Germline CDR1 reads GTSNPN; CDR2 reads SVGIG (reference sequence). This CDR3 has 14 amino acids. Trimming removed 8 bases from V and 2 bases from J, with 18 bases in between. This chain's CDR3 is CARTFRDRNTEAFF. CDR3 nucleotides: TGTGCCAGGACCTTCCGGGACCGAAACACTGAAGCTTTCTTT.

In its sample, this clonotype was seen a few times. The CDR3 region has the DNA TGCGCCAGCAGCCGCGGTGGGGGCCGTGCGGGAAGCACAGATACGCAGTATTTT. Protein product: CASSRGGGRAGSTDTQYF. This chain uses TRBV5-1 with TRBJ2-3; D assignment may be TRBD1 or TRBD2 (6 bases each). Germline CDR1 reads SGHRS; CDR2 reads YFSETQ. The V and J ends lost 4 bases and 0 bases respectively, with 21 bases between them. The CDR3 consists of 18 residues.

This clonotype was recorded at least ten times. The V and J genes are TRBV27 and TRBJ1-5, with a possible D match to TRBD1 (6 bases). Germline-derived CDR1 and CDR2 are MNHEY and SMNVEV (reference sequence). V lost 0 bases and J 5 bases, leaving 11 bases between the germline ends. The CDR3 consists of 15 residues. DNA of the CDR3: TGTGCCAGCAGTTTATCAACGGGGGCGGATCAGCCCCAGCATTTT. Its translation is CASSLSTGADQPQHF.

CDR3 nucleotide sequence: TGTGCCATCAGTGATGGTTCTGCTAGCGGCACAGATACGCAGTATTTT. This encodes CAISDGSASGTDTQYF. The gene calls are TRBV10-3 and TRBJ2-3; D might be TRBD2 (6 bases). The CDR3 is 16 residues long. Trimming cost V 3 bases and J 1 base, with 14 bases left between them. Per the germline V gene, CDR1 is ENHRY and CDR2 is SYGVKD.

This clonotype has a count of ten or more. J is TRBJ2-7 and V is TRBV7-3, with D unclear. The CDR3 is 14 amino acids. V was cut by 5 bases and J by 9 bases, with 20 bases left in between. Per germline, CDR1 SGHTA and CDR2 FQGTGA. The CDR3 region is CASSPTPRESRQYF. In DNA, the CDR3 is TGTGCCAGCAGCCCAACCCCGCGCGAGTCTCGGCAGTACTTC.

Remarks on this clonotype: The likely explanation is a read error, given a far larger clone one base away. The V and J genes are TRBV11-2 and TRBJ2-7; D is undetermined. The V end lost 5 bases, the J end lost 4 bases, and 9 bases lay between the germline ends. The CDR3 contains 12 residues. Germline V CDR1 and CDR2: SGHAT, FQNNGV. In DNA form, the CDR3 reads TGTGCCAGCAGCCATCTCAAATACGAGCAGTACTTC. Translated, it gives CASSHLKYEQYF.